Sequencing of this T cell receptor (beta chain) was carried out in a study of Graves' ophthalmopathy and Graves' hyperthyroidism. For the study at large: Pretreatment peripheral blood was obtained at initial diagnosis.

There are many counts of this clonotype. Its antigen is as yet unknown. Moderate-to-severe activity, CAS ≥3, NOSPECS ≥4 and duration under 3 months were recorded for donors with ophthalmopathy. Clinical symptoms, serum thyroxine, TRAb, thyroid ultrasound and orbital computed tomography determined diagnosis. Trimming pared 4 bases from V and 7 bases from J, leaving 15 bases between. Germline CDR1 SGHRS, CDR2 YFSETQ. The CDR3 has 14 amino acids. Whole-study results and caveats: Sensitivity reached 85% to 90% and specificity almost 83% for a 13-signature model separating ophthalmopathy from stable hyperthyroidism.

From RNA, the CDR3 regions of TCR beta chains were amplified and sequenced. A first-round RT-PCR used HTBI primers, followed by a second-round multiplex PCR. TCRdb used MiXCR to reprocess the multiplex PCR reads, holding one entry per CDR3 protein. The table shows 170,000 or so distinct CDR3 sequences, with roughly two fifths occurring only once. Sequenced sample: peripheral blood. The receptor was derived from a woman aged 40-49 years with Graves' ophthalmopathy. This rearrangement joins TRBV5-1 to TRBJ1-5, with D unclear. The CDR3 nucleotides read TGCGCCAGCAGCACCGGAACGGAGGGACAGCCCCAGCATTTT. This codes for CASSTGTEGQPQHF.